This T cell receptor (beta chain) comes out of a study of beta chain features in type 1 diabetes. Germline lookup yields CDR1 SQVTM and CDR2 ANQGSEA. V dropped 4 bases and J dropped 4 bases, with 8 bases sitting between them. The CDR3 runs to 11 residues. This clone came up a few times. The sample has other DNA sequences that encode this CDR3 too. Reverse transcription of all isolated RNA meant that expressed TCRB transcripts were sequenced. The data were produced by immunoSEQ multiplex PCR, yet TCRdb's version contains in-frame clones alone and is incomplete. This sample has about 290,000 clones, with under 8.5% found just once.

This TCR was recovered from a woman under 30 in good health. The V gene is TRBV29-1, the J gene TRBJ2-7; D unresolved. Sample: central memory CD4+ T cells from blood. The CDR3 DNA reads TGCAGCGTTGGAACCCAATACGAGCAGTACGTC. It is translated as CSVGTQYEQYV.